These 10 T cell receptor beta chains were sequenced from one sample in a study of T cell repertoires in cytomegalovirus infection. Using its own MiXCR run on the reads, TCRdb lists one record per CDR3 protein. Among about 900,000 distinct CDR3 sequences, 25% to 40% were seen once, and the ten largest hold 10% to 15%. These receptors' antigens are unknown. The source was cultured CD8+ T cells from PBMCs, collected from culture after CMV antigen stimulation. The receptor set was obtained from a human donor in good health (CMV status not recorded). Some clones in this sample may be carry-over from other donors' samples.

This clonotype was recorded once. This rearrangement joins TRBV5-1 to TRBJ2-2, with a weak D call TRBD1 (6 bases). With 4 bases removed from V and 6 bases from J, the gap between germline ends came to 13 bases. There are 14 residues in the CDR3. Germline V gives CDR1 SGHRS, CDR2 YFSETQ. This CDR3 reads CASSPPGVPGELFF. DNA of the CDR3: TGCGCCAGCAGCCCCCCAGGGGTTCCCGGGGAGCTGTTTTTT.

This chain connects TRBV11-2 to TRBJ2-7; D is possibly TRBD2 (6 bases). Per the germline V gene, CDR1 is SGHAT and CDR2 is FQNNGV. This CDR3 region has 15 residues. V gave up 5 bases and J gave up 3 bases, with 17 bases separating them. As DNA, the CDR3 is TGTGCCAGCAGCCCCTTGGGTAGCGGCCACTACGAGCAGTACTTC. Its translation: CASSPLGSGHYEQYF.

This clonotype appeared a few times. The rearrangement uses TRBV6-1 and TRBJ1-1, with D uncertain. Germline loops: CDR1 MNHNS, CDR2 SASEGT. Deletions cut 6 bases from V and 1 base from J, with 9 bases between. CDR3 length: 13 amino acids. CDR3 loop: CASRRKENTEAFF. The CDR3 DNA follows: TGTGCCAGCAGACGAAAAGAGAACACTGAAGCTTTCTTT.

This chain links TRBV6-1 with TRBJ2-3; TRBD2 aligns across 7 bases. Germline lookup yields CDR1 MNHNS and CDR2 SASEGT. V was pared by 5 bases and J by 2 bases, with 10 bases of the junction left unmatched. This CDR3 has 16 residues. DNA for the CDR3: TGTGCCAGCAGTTCCGCAGCGGGATTAACCACAGATACGCAGTATTTT. It translates to CASSSAAGLTTDTQYF.

Points on this clonotype: One junction end does not reproduce the germline sequence, and a read error may be involved. The chain combines TRBV12-3 or TRBV12-4 with TRBJ1-4; D perhaps matches TRBD1 (6 bases). This CDR3 region has 13 residues. The CDR3 protein is CASMDSTSEKLFF. The CDR3 DNA follows: TGTGCCAGCATGGACAGTACTAGTGAAAAACTGTTTTTT.

V is TRBV6-2 or TRBV6-3 and J is TRBJ2-1, with a weak D call TRBD1 (5 bases). The CDR3 extends over 14 amino acids. CDR1 is MNHEY and CDR2 is SVGEGT in the germline V gene. V was cut by 8 bases and J by 5 bases, with 16 bases left in between. The CDR3 DNA follows: TGTGCCAGCCGTCGGTCAGGGTGGGACAATGAGCAGTTCTTC. Residues: CASRRSGWDNEQFF.

This clonotype showed up just a few times. Since a much larger clone is just one base distant, this may be a read error. The chain combines TRBV7-8 with TRBJ2-3, with TRBD2 identical over 12 bases. V lost 3 bases and J lost 2; bases outside the gene matches: 6. Germline V gene sequence: CDR1 SGHVS, CDR2 FQNEAQ. There are 17 residues in the CDR3. The CDR3 bases are TGTGCCAGCAGCTTCCCGACTAGCGGGGGAAACACAGATACGCAGTATTTT. Residues: CASSFPTSGGNTDTQYF.

V and J are TRBV29-1 and TRBJ1-2; unclear D gene. In germline, CDR1 is SQVTM, CDR2 ANQGSEA. V gave up 4 bases and J gave up 6 bases, with 6 bases separating them. The CDR3 extends over 10 amino acids. CDR3 DNA: TGCAGCGTTGCGACAAATGGCTACACCTTC. Translated, it gives CSVATNGYTF.

A note on this clonotype: A junction end diverges from the germline sequence, so it may reflect a read error. The chain is built from TRBV5-4 and TRBJ2-1; weak D call: TRBD2 (5 bases). The CDR3 runs to 15 residues. The germline V gene has CDR1 SGHNT and CDR2 YYREEE (reference sequence). The CDR3, as DNA: TGTGCCAGCAGCGGAAGAGGGAACTCCTTCAATGAGCAGTTCTTC. Translated, it gives CASSGRGNSFNEQFF.

This clonotype was observed a single time. CDR3 residues: CASSPTEILAYEQYV. CDR3 bases: TGCGCCAGCAGCCCCACGGAGATCTTGGCCTACGAGCAGTACGTC. This chain links TRBV4-1 with TRBJ2-7, with unresolved D. The CDR3 extends over 15 amino acids. CDR1 MGHRA and CDR2 YSYEKL come from the germline V gene. V was pared by 4 bases and J by 2 bases, with 15 bases between.